The 10 T cell receptor beta chains below come from one sample, sequenced in a study of T cells expressing NK-cell markers. TCRdb reprocessed the 5' RACE reads and stores each CDR3 protein as one record, lacking DNA. The table lists about 150,000 distinct CDR3 sequences, with over 20% in the top ten. Sequencing used blood T cells: a sorted CD56 or NKG2C T cell subset, CD4+ or CD8+ T cells, or bulk PBMC T cells (not recorded which). Receptor source: a man aged 18-70 years in good health.

The chain is built from TRBV4-2 and TRBJ2-2; absent DNA, TCRdb's TRBD2 call cannot be checked. The CDR3 loop spans 16 amino acids. Germline V gene sequence: CDR1 LGHNA, CDR2 YNFKEQ. CDR3 region: CASSQEERPNTGELFF.

The V and J genes are TRBV13 and TRBJ1-1; there is no DNA to check the TCRdb D call of TRBD1. Germline V lookup: CDR1 PRHDT, CDR2 FYEKMQ (reference sequence). The CDR3 covers 16 residues. The CDR3 sequence: CASSLGGRGRHTEAFF.

The chain has TRBV15 and TRBJ2-3; TCRdb indicates TRBD1, and absent DNA this call remains unverified. CDR3 length: 17 residues. The germline gives CDR1 LNHNV, CDR2 YYDKDF (reference sequence). The CDR3 here is CATSSPFRGASTDTQYF.

V is TRBV18 and J is TRBJ2-2; the D call from TCRdb, TRBD1, cannot be confirmed without DNA. The CDR3 covers 17 residues. Germline lookup yields CDR1 KGHSH and CDR2 LQKENI. This CDR3 reads CASSSRGQGENTGELFF.

The gene calls are TRBV12-3 or TRBV12-4 and TRBJ1-6. The CDR3 is 12 residues long. CDR3 in amino acids: CASSLGRGPLHF.

V gene TRBV5-6 combines with J gene TRBJ2-1. The germline V gene has CDR1 SGHDT and CDR2 YYEEEE. CDR3 size: 12 residues. CDR3 sequence reads: CASSHINNEQFF.

V is TRBV20-1 and J is TRBJ2-3; TCRdb indicates TRBD2, and absent DNA this call remains unverified. There are 16 residues in the CDR3. In germline, CDR1 is DFQATT, CDR2 SNEGSKA (reference sequence). CDR3 region: CSAAALAGAFTDTQYF.

The chain links TRBV29-1 to TRBJ2-3; TCRdb selects TRBD1, and the lack of DNA leaves this call unchecked. Germline V gene data show CDR1 as SQVTM and CDR2 as ANQGSEA. CDR3 length: 12 residues. CDR3 residues: CSVGTGTDTQYF.

The rearrangement joins TRBV28 to TRBJ1-1. CDR3 size: 12 residues. Germline values: CDR1 MDHEN, CDR2 SYDVKM. The CDR3: CASPSMNTEAFF.

This chain connects TRBV7-9 to TRBJ1-6; TCRdb's D call, TRBD1, is unchecked because there is no DNA. CDR3 size: 15 residues. The germline V gene has CDR1 SEHNR and CDR2 FQNEAQ (reference sequence). CDR3 protein: CASSRTGSYNSPLHF.